This T cell receptor beta chain was identified in a study of blood T cell repertoires in COVID-19. In the study overall: The United States, Italy and Spain were the sources of the acute and convalescent COVID-19 samples. Sources were T cells, B-cell-depleted T cells, or PBMCs; the material itself was cDNA or gDNA.

Authors' methods: Reference gene primer amplification yielded estimated nucleated cell counts. Sequenced by immunoSEQ multiplex PCR; TCRdb stores in-frame clones only, minus some. D and trimming were read from the DNA, whereas the V and J calls and clone size are those reported in that table. Counted here are some 220,000 clones, roughly 85% occurring once; the ten biggest clones make up 5.1%. Germline-derived CDR1 and CDR2 are SNHLY and FYNNEI. The V end was cut by 8 bases, the J end by 7 bases, with 21 bases between. This CDR3 region has 16 residues. The chain recombines TRBV2 with TRBJ1-6; D is perhaps TRBD1 (6 bases). The sequence was collected from a middle-aged man with COVID-19, enrolled during active disease. Sequenced input: peripheral blood. The DNA of the CDR3 is TGTGCCAGCCTCTTAGGGGGGGGGTGGACCAATTCACCCCTCCACTTT. Its protein product is CASLLGGGWTNSPLHF.